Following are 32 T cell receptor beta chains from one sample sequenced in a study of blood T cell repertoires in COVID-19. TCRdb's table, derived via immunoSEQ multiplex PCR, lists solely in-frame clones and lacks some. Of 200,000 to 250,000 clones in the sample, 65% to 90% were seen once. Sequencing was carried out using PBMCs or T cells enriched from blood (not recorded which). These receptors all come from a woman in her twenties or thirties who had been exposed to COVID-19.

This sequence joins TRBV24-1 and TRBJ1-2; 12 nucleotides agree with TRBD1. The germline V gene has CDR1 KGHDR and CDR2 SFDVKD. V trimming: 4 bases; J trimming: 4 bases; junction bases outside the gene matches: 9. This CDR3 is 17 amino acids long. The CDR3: CATSDTGTGGESYGYTF. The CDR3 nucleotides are TGTGCCACCAGTGACACCGGGACAGGGGGCGAAAGCTATGGCTACACCTTC.

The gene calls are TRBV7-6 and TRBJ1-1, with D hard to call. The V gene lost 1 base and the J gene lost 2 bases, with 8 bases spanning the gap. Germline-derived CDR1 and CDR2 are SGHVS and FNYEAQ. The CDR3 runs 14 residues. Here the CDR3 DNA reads TGTGCCAGCAGCTTAGGCAGTTCTAACACTGAAGCTTTCTTT. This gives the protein CASSLGSSNTEAFF. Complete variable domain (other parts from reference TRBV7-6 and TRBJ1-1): GAGVSQSPRYKVTKRGQDVALRCDPISGHVSLYWYRQALGQGPEFLTYFNYEAQQDKSGLPNDRFSAERPEGSISTLTIQRTEQRDSAMYRCASSLGSSNTEAFFGQGTRLTVV.

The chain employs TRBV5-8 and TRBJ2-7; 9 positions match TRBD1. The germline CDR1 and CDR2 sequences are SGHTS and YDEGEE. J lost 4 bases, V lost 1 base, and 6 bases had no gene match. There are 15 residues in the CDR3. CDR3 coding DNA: TGTGCCAGCAGCTTGTTTGGGACAGGGCTTTACGAGCAGTACTTC. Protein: CASSLFGTGLYEQYF. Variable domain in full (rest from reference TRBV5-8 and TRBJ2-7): EAGVTQSPTHLIKTRGQQATLRCSPISGHTSVYWYQQALGLGLQFLLWYDEGEERNRGNFPPRFSGRQFPNYSSELNVNALELEDSALYLCASSLFGTGLYEQYFGPGTRLTVT.

CDR3 DNA: TGCGCCAGCAGCCTATGGGGGCCAGGGAACGTCAATGAGCAGTTCTTC. This encodes CASSLWGPGNVNEQFF. The chain joins TRBV5-1 to TRBJ2-1, with D maybe TRBD1 (6 bases). V was trimmed by 4 bases and J by 6 bases, leaving 20 bases between them. Germline CDR1 reads SGHRS; CDR2 reads YFSETQ. This CDR3 contains 16 residues. The whole variable domain, remainder taken from reference TRBV5-1 and TRBJ2-1, is KAGVTQTPRYLIKTRGQQVTLSCSPISGHRSVSWYQQTPGQGLQFLFEYFSETQRNKGNFPGRFSGRQFSNSRSEMNVSTLELGDSALYLCASSLWGPGNVNEQFFGPGTRLTVL.

The CDR3 protein is CASSQEPDGGDEQYF. The CDR3 bases are TGTGCCAGCAGCCAAGAACCTGACGGCGGGGACGAGCAGTACTTC. J is TRBJ2-7 and V is TRBV3-1 (or the pseudogene TRBV3-2); TRBD2 might be the D (6 bases). Germline V gene sequence: CDR1 LGHDT, CDR2 YNNKEL (reference sequence). CDR3 size: 15 residues. Trimming left V 0 bases short and J 5 bases short, with 14 bases between.

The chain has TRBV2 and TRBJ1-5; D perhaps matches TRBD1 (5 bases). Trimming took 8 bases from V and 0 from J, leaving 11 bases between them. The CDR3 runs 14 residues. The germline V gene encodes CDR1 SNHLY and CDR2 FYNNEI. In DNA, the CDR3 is TGTGCCAGCGGGGCAGCCTCTAGCAATCAGCCCCAGCATTTT. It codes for CASGAASSNQPQHF.

DNA for the CDR3: TGTGCCAGCAGCGGGTGGGGAGGTGTCACAGATACGCAGTATTTT. Amino acid sequence: CASSGWGGVTDTQYF. The chain has TRBV3-1 (or the pseudogene TRBV3-2) and TRBJ2-3; weak D call: TRBD2 (6 bases). Germline loops: CDR1 LGHDT, CDR2 YNNKEL (reference sequence). The CDR3 runs to 15 residues. V dropped 5 bases and J dropped 2 bases, with 14 bases sitting between them.

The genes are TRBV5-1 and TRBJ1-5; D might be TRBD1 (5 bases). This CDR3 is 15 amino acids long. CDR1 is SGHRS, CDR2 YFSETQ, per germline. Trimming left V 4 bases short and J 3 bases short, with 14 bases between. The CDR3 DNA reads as TGCGCCAGCAGCCCGGGACTAAGCAACAATCAGCCCCAGCATTTT. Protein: CASSPGLSNNQPQHF. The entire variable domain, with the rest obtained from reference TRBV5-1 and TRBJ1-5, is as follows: KAGVTQTPRYLIKTRGQQVTLSCSPISGHRSVSWYQQTPGQGLQFLFEYFSETQRNKGNFPGRFSGRQFSNSRSEMNVSTLELGDSALYLCASSPGLSNNQPQHFGDGTRLSIL.

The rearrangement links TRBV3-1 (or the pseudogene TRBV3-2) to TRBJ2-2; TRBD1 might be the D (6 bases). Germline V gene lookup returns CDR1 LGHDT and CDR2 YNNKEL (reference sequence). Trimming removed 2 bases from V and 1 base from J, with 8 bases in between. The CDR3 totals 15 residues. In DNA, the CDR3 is TGTGCCAGCAGCCAAAGGGGACAGAACACCGGGGAGCTGTTTTTT. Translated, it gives CASSQRGQNTGELFF.

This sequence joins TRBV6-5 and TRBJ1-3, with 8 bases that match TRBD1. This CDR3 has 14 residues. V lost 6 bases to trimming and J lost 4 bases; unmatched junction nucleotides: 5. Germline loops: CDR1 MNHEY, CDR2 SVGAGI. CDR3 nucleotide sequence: TGTGCCAGCAGGCAGGGGGCGGCAGGAAACACCATATATTTT. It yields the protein CASRQGAAGNTIYF.

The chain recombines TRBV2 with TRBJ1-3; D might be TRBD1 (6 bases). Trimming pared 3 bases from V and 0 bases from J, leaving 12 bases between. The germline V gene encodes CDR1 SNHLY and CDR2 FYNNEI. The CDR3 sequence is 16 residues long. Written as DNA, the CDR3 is TGTGCCAGCAGTGATCAGGGGCTAGACTCTGGAAACACCATATATTTT. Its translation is CASSDQGLDSGNTIYF.

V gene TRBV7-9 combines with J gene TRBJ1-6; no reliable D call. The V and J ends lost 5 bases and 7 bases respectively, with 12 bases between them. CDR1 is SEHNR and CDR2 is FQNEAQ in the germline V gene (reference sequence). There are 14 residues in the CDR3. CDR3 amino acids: CASSPTGANSPLHF. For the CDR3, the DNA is TGTGCCAGCAGCCCTACCGGAGCGAATTCACCCCTCCACTTT.

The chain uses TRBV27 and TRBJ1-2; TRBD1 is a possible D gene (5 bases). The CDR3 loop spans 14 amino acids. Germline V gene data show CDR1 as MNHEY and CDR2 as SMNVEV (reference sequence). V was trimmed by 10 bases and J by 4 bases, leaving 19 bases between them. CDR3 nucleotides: TGTGCCATTGCCCCCCTGCAGGGTGGCTATGGCTACACCTTC. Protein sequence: CAIAPLQGGYGYTF.

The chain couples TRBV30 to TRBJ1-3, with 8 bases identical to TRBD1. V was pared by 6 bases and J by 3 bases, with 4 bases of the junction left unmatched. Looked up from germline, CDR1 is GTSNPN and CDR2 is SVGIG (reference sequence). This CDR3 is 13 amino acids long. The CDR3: CACQGAFGNTIYF. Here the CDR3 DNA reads TGTGCCTGCCAGGGGGCCTTTGGAAACACCATATATTTT.

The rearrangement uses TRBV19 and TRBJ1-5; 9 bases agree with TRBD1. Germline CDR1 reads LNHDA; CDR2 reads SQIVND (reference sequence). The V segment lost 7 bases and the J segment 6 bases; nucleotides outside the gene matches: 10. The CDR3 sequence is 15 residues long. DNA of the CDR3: TGTGCCAGTACCCTGGACAGGGGTTCAGGTCAGCCCCAGCATTTT. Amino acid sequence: CASTLDRGSGQPQHF.

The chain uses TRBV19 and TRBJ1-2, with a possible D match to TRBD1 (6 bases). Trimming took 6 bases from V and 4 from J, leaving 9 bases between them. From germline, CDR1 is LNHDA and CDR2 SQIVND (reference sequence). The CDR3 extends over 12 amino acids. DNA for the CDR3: TGTGCCAGTAGGACAGGAACCTATGGCTACACCTTC. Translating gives CASRTGTYGYTF.

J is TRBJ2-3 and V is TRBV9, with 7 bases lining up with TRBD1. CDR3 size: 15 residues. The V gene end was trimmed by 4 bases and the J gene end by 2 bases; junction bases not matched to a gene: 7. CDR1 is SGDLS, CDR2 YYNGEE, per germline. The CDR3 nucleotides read TGTGCCAGCAGCATACAGGGGTCATACACAGATACGCAGTATTTT. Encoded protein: CASSIQGSYTDTQYF.

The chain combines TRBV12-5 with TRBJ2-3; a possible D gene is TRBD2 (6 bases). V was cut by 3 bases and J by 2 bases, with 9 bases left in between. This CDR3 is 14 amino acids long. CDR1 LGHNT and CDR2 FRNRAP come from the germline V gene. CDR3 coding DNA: TGTGCTAGTGGTTTCGGAGGGATCACAGATACGCAGTATTTT. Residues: CASGFGGITDTQYF. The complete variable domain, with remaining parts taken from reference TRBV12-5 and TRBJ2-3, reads DARVTQTPRHKVTEMGQEVTMRCQPILGHNTVFWYRQTMMQGLELLAYFRNRAPLDDSGMPKDRFSAEMPDATLATLKIQPSEPRDSAVYFCASGFGGITDTQYFGPGTRLTVL.

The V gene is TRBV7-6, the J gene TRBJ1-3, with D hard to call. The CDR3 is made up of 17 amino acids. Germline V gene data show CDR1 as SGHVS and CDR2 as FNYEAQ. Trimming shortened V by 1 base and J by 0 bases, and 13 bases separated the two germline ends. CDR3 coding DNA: TGTGCCAGCAGCTTAGTTGGGTGGGCTCGCTCTGGAAACACCATATATTTT. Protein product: CASSLVGWARSGNTIYF.

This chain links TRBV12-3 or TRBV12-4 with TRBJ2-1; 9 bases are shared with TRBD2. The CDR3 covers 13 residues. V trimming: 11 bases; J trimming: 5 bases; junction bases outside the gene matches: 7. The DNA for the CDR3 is TGTGCCGCTTGGCGGGGGGGAAACAATGAGCAGTTCTTC. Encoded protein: CAAWRGGNNEQFF.

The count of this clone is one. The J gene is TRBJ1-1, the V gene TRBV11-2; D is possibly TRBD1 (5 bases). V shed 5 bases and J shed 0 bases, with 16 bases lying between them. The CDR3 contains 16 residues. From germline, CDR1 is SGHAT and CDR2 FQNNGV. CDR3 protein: CASSRPGSELNTEAFF. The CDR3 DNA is TGTGCCAGCAGCCGACCAGGGTCAGAACTGAACACTGAAGCTTTCTTT.

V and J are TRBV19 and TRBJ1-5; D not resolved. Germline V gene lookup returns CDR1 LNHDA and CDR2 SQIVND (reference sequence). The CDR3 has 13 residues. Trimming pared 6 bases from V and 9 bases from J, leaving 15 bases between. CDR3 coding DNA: TGTGCCAGTAGAACCGCGGGGAAGGGGCCCCAGCATTTT. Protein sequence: CASRTAGKGPQHF.

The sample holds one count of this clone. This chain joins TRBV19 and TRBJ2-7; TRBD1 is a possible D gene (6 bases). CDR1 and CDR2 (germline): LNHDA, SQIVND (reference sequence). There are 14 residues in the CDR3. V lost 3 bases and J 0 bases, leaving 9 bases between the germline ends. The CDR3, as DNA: TGTGCCAGTAGTATCATGGGACACTCCTACGAGCAGTACTTC. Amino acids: CASSIMGHSYEQYF.

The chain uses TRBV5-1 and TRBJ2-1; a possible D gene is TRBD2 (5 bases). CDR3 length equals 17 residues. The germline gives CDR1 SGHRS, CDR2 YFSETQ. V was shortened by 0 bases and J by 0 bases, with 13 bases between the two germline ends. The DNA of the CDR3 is TGCGCCAGCAGCTTGGGGACTGCATCTAGCTCCTACAATGAGCAGTTCTTC. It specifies CASSLGTASSSYNEQFF.

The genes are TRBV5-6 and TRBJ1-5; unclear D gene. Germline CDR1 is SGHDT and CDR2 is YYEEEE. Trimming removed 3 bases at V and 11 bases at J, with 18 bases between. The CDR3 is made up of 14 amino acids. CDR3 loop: CASSSGGLKEAQHF. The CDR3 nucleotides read TGTGCCAGCAGCTCAGGAGGGCTTAAAGAAGCCCAGCATTTT.

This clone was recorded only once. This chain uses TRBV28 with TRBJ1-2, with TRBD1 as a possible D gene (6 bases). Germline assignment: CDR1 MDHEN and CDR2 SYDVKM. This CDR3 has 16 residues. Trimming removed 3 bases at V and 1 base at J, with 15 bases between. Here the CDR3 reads CASSFHGQPYNYGYTF. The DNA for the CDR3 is TGTGCCAGCAGTTTTCATGGACAGCCTTATAACTATGGCTACACCTTC.

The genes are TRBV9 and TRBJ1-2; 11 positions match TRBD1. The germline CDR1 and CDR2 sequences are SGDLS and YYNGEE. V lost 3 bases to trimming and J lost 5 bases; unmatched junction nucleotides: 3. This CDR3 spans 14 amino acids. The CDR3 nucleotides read TGTGCCAGCAGCGGGGGACAGGGGGAGTATGGCTACACCTTC. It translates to CASSGGQGEYGYTF.

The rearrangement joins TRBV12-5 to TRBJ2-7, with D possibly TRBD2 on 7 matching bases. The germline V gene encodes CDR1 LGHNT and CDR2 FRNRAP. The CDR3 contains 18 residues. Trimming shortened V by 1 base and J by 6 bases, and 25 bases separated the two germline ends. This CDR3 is CASGLAPLGGGGGREQYF. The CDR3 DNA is TGTGCTAGTGGTTTGGCCCCCCTTGGTGGAGGGGGGGGTCGCGAGCAGTACTTC. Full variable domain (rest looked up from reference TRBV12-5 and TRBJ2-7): DARVTQTPRHKVTEMGQEVTMRCQPILGHNTVFWYRQTMMQGLELLAYFRNRAPLDDSGMPKDRFSAEMPDATLATLKIQPSEPRDSAVYFCASGLAPLGGGGGREQYFGPGTRLTVT.

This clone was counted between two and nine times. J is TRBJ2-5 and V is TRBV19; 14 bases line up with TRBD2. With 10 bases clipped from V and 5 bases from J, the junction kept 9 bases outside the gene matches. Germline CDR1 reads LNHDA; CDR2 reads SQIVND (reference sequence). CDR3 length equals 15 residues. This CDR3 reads CATRGLAGAGETQYF. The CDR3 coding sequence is TGTGCCACCAGGGGACTAGCGGGAGCTGGTGAGACCCAGTACTTC.

CDR3 nucleotides: TGTGCCAGCAGGACAGGGGCTAATTCACCCCTCCACTTT. It yields the protein CASRTGANSPLHF. The V call is TRBV2, the J call TRBJ1-6, with 8 bases aligning to TRBD1. The CDR3 covers 13 residues. The J segment lost 6 bases and the V segment lost 6 bases, leaving 1 base of the junction unmatched. Germline CDR1 is SNHLY and CDR2 is FYNNEI.

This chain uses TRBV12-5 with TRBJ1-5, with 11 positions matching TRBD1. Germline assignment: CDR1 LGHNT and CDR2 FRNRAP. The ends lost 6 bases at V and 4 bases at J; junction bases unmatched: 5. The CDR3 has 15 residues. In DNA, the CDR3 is TGTGCTAGTGGATGGGGGACAGGGGGTAATCAGCCCCAGCATTTT. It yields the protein CASGWGTGGNQPQHF.

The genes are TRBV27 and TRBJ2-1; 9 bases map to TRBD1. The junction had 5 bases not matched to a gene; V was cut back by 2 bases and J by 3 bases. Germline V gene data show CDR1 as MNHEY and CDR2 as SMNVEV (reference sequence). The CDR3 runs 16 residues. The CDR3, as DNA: TGTGCCAGCAGTTTACCTCCGGGACAGGGCTACAATGAGCAGTTCTTC. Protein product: CASSLPPGQGYNEQFF.